The sequence of this T cell receptor beta chain was determined in a study of shared clonotypes between healthy human individuals. Deep-level assay runs were performed. The method was immunoSEQ multiplex PCR; TCRdb's version includes in-frame clones alone and lacks a portion of them. The sample lists roughly 2,500,000 clones; over 85% were seen once. Germline loops: CDR1 MNHEY, CDR2 SMNVEV (reference sequence). The CDR3 extends over 12 amino acids. V lost 2 bases to trimming and J lost 11 bases, with 9 bases between them. The TCR originated in a man younger than 35 in good health. Some clones in this sample may be carry-over from other donors' samples. The sequenced sample consisted of naive CD4+ T cells from PBMCs. Subset in this sample: CD45RA+ positively selected. This chain links TRBV27 with TRBJ1-4; D unresolved. CDR3 protein: CASSLKHGKLFF. The CDR3 DNA reads as TGTGCCAGCAGTTTAAAGCATGGGAAACTGTTTTTT.